A single T cell receptor (beta chain) is shown here with its context. Germline CDR1 and CDR2: SGHRS and YFSETQ. The germline V and J ends were trimmed by 2 bases and 2 bases, with 12 bases remaining between them. The CDR3 covers 15 residues. Via MiXCR, TCRdb re-called the 5' RACE reads, giving one row per CDR3 protein. The sample yields some 1,700,000 distinct CDR3 sequences, around 33% seen once. This sample stems from a study of identical twins. This TCR was sampled from a newborn girl in good health. V usage is TRBV5-1 and J usage is TRBJ2-3; D uncertain. Sequencing input: cord blood. The CDR3 here is CASSFGYSPTDTQYF. CDR3 DNA: TGCGCCAGCAGCTTCGGGTATTCTCCCACAGATACGCAGTATTTT.